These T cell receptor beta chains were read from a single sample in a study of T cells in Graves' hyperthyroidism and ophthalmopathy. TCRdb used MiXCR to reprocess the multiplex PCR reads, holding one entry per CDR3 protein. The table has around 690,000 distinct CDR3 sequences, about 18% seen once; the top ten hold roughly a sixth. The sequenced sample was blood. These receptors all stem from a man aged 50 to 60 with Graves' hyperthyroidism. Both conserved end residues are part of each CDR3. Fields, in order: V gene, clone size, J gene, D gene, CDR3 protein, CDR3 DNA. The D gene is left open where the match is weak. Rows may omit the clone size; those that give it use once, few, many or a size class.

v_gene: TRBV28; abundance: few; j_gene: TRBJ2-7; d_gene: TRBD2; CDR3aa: CASSPLLGGRKSSYEQYF; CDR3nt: TGTGCCAGCAGTCCGCTTTTGGGCGGGAGAAAGAGCTCCTACGAGCAGTACTTC
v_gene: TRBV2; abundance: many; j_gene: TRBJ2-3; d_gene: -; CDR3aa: CASRSGPRADTQYF; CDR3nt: TGTGCCAGCAGGAGCGGCCCTCGGGCAGATACGCAGTATTTT
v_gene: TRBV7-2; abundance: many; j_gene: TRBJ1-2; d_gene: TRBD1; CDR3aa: CASSLGQGAINYGYTF; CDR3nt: TGTGCCAGCAGCTTAGGGCAGGGGGCAATCAACTATGGCTACACCTTC
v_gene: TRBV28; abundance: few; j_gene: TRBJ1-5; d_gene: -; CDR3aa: CASSLKGVGHF; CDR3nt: TGTGCCAGCAGTTTAAAAGGGGTGGGGCATTTT
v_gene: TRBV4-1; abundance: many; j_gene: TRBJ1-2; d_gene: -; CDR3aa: CASSQDLASANYGYTF; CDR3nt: TGCGCCAGCAGCCAAGACCTCGCCAGTGCTAACTATGGCTACACCTTC
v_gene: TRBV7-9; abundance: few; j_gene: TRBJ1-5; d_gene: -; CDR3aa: CASSSVNPMDQRNQPQHF; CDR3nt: TGTGCCAGCAGCTCTGTTAACCCCATGGACCAGCGCAATCAGCCCCAGCATTTT
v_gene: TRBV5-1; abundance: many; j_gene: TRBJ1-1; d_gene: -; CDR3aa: CASSPGRGGEAFF; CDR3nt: TGCGCCAGCAGCCCGGGGCGAGGCGGTGAAGCTTTCTTT
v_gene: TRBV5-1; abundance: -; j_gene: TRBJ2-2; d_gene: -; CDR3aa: CASSLEAITGELFF; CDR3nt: TGCGCCAGCAGCTTGGAAGCCATCACCGGGGAGCTGTTTTTT
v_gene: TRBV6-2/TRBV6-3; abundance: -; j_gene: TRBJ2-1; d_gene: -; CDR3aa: CASSYGPRSSNEQFF; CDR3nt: TGTGCCAGCAGTTACGGGCCCAGGTCGTCCAATGAGCAGTTCTTC
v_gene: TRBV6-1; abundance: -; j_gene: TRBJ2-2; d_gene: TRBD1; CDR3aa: CASSEATGGTGELFF; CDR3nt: TGTGCCAGCAGTGAAGCTACAGGGGGAACCGGGGAGCTGTTTTTT
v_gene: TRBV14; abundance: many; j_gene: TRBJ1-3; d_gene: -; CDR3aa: CASREMDYSGNTIYF; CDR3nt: TGTGCCAGCAGGGAAATGGACTACTCTGGAAACACCATATATTTT
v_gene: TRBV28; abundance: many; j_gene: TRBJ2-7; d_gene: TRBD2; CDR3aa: CASSPFPGGNYEQYF; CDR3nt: TGTGCCAGCAGTCCCTTCCCCGGGGGGAACTACGAGCAGTACTTC
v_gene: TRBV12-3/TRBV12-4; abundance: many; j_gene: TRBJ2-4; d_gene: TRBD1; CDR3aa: CASSFSTTGRTAKNIQYF; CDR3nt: TGTGCCAGCAGTTTTTCAACGACAGGGCGGACAGCCAAAAACATTCAGTACTTC
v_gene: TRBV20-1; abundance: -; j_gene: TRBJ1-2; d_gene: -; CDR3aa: CSALGRQGHTF; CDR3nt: TGCAGTGCTCTAGGGCGGCAGGGGCACACCTTC
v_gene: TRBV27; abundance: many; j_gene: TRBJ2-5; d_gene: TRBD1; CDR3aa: CASSLQGADQETQYF; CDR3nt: TGTGCCAGCAGTTTACAGGGGGCAGACCAAGAGACCCAGTACTTC
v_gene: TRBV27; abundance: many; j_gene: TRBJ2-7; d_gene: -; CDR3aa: CASSLSLNPYEQYF; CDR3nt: TGTGCCAGCAGTTTATCCCTGAACCCCTACGAGCAGTACTTC
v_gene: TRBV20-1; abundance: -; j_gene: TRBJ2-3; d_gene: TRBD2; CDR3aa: CSARVRTSGTDTQYF; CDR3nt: TGCAGTGCTCGAGTAAGGACTAGCGGCACAGATACGCAGTATTTT
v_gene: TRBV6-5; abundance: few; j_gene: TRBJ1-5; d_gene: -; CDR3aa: CASSYWPDQPQHF; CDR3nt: TGTGCCAGCAGTTACTGGCCGGATCAACCCCAGCATTTT
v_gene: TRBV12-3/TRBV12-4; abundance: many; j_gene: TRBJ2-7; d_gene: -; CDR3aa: CASSYPLYEQYF; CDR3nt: TGTGCCAGCAGTTATCCGCTCTACGAGCAGTACTTC
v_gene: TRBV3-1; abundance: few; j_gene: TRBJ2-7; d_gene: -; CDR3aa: CASSQDRGWGFYEQYF; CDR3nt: TGTGCCAGCAGCCAAGATCGAGGCTGGGGGTTCTACGAGCAGTACTTC
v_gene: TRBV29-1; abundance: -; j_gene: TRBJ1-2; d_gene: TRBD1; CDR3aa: CSVEFSQGSYGYTF; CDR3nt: TGCAGCGTTGAATTCTCACAGGGGAGCTATGGCTACACCTTC
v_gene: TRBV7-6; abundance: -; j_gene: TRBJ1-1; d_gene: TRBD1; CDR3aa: CASSPWTGTTEAFF; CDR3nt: TGTGCCAGCAGCCCGTGGACAGGGACCACTGAAGCTTTCTTT
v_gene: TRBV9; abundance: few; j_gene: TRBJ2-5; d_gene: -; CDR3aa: CASSVSTRVETQYF; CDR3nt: TGTGCCAGCAGCGTTTCGACAAGGGTGGAGACCCAGTACTTC
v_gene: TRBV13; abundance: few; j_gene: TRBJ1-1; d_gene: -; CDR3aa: CASSLESGSPEAFF; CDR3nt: TGTGCCAGCAGCTTAGAAAGTGGGAGCCCCGAAGCTTTCTTT